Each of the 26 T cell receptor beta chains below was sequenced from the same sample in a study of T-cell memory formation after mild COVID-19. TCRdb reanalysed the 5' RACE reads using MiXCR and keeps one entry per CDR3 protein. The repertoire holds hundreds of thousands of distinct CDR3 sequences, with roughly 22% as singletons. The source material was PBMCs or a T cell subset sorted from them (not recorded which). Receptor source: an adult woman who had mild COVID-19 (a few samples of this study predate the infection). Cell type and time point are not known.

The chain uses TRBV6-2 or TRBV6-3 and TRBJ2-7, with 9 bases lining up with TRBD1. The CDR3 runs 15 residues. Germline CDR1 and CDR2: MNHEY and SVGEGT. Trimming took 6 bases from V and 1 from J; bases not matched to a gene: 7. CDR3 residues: CASRNPGQGSYEQYF. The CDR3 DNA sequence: TGTGCCAGCAGAAACCCGGGACAGGGTTCCTACGAGCAGTACTTC.

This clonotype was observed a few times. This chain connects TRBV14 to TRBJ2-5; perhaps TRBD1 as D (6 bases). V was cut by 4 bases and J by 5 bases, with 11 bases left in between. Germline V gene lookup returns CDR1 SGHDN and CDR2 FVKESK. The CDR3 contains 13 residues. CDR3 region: CASSRDTSETQYF. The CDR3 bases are TGTGCCAGCAGCCGGGACACGTCGGAGACCCAGTACTTC.

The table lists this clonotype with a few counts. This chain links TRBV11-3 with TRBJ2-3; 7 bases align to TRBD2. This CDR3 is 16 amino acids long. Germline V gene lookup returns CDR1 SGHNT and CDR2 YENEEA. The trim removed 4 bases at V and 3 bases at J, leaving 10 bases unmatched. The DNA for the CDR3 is TGTGCCAGCAGCTCCCCACGCGGGAGAAAAACAGATACGCAGTATTTT. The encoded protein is CASSSPRGRKTDTQYF.

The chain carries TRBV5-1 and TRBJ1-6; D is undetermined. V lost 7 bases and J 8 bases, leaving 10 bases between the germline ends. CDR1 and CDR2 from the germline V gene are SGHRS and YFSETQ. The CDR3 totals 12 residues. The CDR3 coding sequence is TGCGCCAGCGGGTCCGAGGATTCACCCCTCCACTTT. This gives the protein CASGSEDSPLHF.

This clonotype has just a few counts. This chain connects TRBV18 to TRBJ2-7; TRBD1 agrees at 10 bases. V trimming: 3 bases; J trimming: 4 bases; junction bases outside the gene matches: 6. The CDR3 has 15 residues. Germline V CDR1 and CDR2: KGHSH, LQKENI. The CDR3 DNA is TGTGCCAGCTCACCCGGGACAGGGGACATTTACGAGCAGTACTTC. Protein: CASSPGTGDIYEQYF.

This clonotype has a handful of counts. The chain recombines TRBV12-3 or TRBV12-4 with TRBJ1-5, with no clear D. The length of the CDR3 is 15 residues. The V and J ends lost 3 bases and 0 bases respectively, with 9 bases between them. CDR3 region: CASSFRDYSNQPQHF. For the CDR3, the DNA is TGTGCCAGCAGTTTCCGGGATTATAGCAATCAGCCCCAGCATTTT.

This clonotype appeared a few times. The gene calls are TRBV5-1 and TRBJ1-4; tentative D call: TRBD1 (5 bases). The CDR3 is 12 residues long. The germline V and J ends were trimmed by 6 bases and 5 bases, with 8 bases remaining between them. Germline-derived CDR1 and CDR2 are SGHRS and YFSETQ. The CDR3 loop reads CASKAGNEKLFF. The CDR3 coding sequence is TGCGCCAGCAAAGCAGGGAATGAAAAACTGTTTTTT.

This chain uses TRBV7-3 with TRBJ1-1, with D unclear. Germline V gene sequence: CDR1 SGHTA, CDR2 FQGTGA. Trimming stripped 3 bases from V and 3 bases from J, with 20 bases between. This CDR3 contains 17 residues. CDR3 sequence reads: CASSLSLNRPRDTEAFF. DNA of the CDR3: TGTGCCAGCAGCTTGTCCCTAAACAGACCCCGGGACACTGAAGCTTTCTTT.

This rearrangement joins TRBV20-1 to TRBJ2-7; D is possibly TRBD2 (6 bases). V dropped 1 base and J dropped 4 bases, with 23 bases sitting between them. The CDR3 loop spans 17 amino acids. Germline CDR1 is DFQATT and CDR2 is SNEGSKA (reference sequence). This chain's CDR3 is CSARGGDGRANVYEQYF. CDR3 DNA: TGCAGTGCTAGAGGGGGGGACGGCAGGGCAAACGTTTACGAGCAGTACTTC.

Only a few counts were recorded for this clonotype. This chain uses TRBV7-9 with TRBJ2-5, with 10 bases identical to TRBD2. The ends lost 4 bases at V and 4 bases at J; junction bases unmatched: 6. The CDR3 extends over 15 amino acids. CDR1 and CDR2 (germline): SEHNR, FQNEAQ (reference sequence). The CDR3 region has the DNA TGTGCCAGCAGCTCAACTAGCGGGACGGGAGAGACCCAGTACTTC. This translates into CASSSTSGTGETQYF.

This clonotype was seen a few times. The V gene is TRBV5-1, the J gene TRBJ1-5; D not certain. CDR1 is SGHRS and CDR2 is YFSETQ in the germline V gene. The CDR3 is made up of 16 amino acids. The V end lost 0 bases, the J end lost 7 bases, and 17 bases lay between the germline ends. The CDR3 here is CASSLGADTASQPQHF. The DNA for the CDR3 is TGCGCCAGCAGCTTGGGGGCCGACACCGCGAGCCAGCCCCAGCATTTT.

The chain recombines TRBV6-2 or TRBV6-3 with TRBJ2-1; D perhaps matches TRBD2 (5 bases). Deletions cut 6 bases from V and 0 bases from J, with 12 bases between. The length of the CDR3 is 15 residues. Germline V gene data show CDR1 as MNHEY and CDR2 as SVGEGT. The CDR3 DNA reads TGTGCCAGCAGCGGCGACGGAGGCTCCTACAATGAGCAGTTCTTC. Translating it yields CASSGDGGSYNEQFF.

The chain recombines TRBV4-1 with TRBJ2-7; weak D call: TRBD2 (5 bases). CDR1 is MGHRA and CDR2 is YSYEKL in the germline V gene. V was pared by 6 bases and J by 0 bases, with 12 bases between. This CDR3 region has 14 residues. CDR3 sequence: CASRPSGSSYEQYF. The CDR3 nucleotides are TGCGCCAGCAGGCCCAGTGGGAGCTCCTACGAGCAGTACTTC.

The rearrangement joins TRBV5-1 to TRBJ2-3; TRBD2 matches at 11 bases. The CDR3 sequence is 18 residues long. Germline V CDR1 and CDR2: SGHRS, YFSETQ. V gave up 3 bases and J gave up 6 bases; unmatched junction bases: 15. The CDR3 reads CASSSSPLAGGPQDTQYF. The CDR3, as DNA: TGCGCCAGCAGCTCCTCTCCTCTAGCGGGGGGACCCCAGGATACGCAGTATTTT.

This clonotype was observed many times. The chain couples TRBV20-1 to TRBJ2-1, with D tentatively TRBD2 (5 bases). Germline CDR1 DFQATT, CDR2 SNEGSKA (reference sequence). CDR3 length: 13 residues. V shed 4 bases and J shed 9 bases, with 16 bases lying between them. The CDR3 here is CSATRTLSLEQFF. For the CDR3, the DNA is TGCAGTGCTACCCGGACTCTCTCGCTTGAGCAGTTCTTC.

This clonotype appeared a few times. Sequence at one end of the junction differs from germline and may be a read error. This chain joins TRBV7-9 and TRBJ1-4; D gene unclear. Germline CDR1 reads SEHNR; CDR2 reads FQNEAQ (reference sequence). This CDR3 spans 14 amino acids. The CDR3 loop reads CARSSALTNEKLFF. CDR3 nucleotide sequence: TGTGCCAGAAGCTCAGCGCTAACTAATGAAAAACTGTTTTTT.

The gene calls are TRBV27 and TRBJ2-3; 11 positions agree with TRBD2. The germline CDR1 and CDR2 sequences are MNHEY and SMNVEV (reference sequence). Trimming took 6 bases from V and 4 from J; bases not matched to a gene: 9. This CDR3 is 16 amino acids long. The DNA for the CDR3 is TGTGCCAGCAGGGTAATTAGCGGGGGGGCGGCAGATACGCAGTATTTT. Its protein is CASRVISGGAADTQYF.

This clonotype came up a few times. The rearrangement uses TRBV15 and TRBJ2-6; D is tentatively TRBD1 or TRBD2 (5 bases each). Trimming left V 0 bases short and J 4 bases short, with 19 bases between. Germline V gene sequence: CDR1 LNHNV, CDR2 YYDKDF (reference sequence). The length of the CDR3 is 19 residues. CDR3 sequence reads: CATSRDLGVLDPGANVLTF. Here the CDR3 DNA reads TGTGCCACCAGCAGAGATCTGGGGGTACTTGATCCCGGGGCCAACGTCCTGACTTTC. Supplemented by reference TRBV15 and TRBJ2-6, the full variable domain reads DAMVIQNPRYQVTQFGKPVTLSCSQTLNHNVMYWYQQKSSQAPKLLFHYYDKDFNNEADTPDNFQSRRPNTSFCFLDIRSPGLGDTAMYLCATSRDLGVLDPGANVLTFGAGSRLTVL.

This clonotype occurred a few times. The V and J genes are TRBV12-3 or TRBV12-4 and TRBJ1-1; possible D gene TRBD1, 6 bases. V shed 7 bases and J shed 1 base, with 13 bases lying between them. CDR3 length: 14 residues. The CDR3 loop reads CASKGGLANTEAFF. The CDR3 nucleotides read TGTGCCAGCAAGGGGGGGTTGGCGAACACTGAAGCTTTCTTT.

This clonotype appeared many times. In DNA, the CDR3 is TGTGCCAGCAGCTTAACTATAGGGGAAGCGGGGCAAGAGACCCAGTACTTC. Translating gives CASSLTIGEAGQETQYF. V is TRBV7-8 and J is TRBJ2-5, with TRBD2 matching over 7 bases. Trimming took 2 bases from V and 2 from J; bases not matched to a gene: 11. Per the germline V gene, CDR1 is SGHVS and CDR2 is FQNEAQ. The CDR3 length is 17 residues.

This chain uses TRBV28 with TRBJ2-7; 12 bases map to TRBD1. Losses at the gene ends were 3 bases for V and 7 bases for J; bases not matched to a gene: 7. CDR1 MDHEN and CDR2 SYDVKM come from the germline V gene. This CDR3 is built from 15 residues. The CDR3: CASSFGGQGAWEQYF. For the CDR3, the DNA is TGTGCCAGCAGTTTTGGGGGACAGGGGGCTTGGGAGCAGTACTTC.

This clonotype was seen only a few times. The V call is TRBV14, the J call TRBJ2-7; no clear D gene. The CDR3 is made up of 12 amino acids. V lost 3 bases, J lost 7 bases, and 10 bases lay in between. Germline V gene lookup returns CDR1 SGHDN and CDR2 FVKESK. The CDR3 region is CASSQGRLEQYF. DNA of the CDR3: TGTGCCAGCAGCCAGGGTCGTTTGGAGCAGTACTTC.

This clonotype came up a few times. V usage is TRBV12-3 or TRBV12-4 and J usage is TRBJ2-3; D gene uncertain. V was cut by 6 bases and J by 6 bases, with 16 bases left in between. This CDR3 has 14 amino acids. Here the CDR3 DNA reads TGTGCCAGCAGACAAAGAACCGAAGGGGATACGCAGTATTTT. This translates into CASRQRTEGDTQYF.

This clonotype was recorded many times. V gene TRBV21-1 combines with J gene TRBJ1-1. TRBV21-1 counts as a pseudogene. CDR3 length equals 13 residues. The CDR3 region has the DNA TGTGCCAGCAGCAAAGCGCTTTGGGGTGAAGCTTTCTTT. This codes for CASSKALWGEAFF.

The DNA for the CDR3 is TGCGCCAGCAGTGAGACGCCCGATCAGCCCCAGCATTTT. Encoded protein: CASSETPDQPQHF. The chain recombines TRBV10-2 with TRBJ1-5; no definite D call. V lost 2 bases, J lost 5 bases, and 7 bases lay in between. The germline V gene has CDR1 WSHSY and CDR2 SAAADI. The CDR3 has 13 amino acids.

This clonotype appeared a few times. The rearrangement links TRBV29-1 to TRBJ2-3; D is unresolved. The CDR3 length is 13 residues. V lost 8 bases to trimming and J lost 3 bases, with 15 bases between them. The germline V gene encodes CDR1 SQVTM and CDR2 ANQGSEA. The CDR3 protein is CSLCIVETDTQYF. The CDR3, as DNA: TGCAGCCTGTGCATCGTCGAGACAGATACGCAGTATTTT.